This passage covers 26 T cell receptor gamma chains from one sample sequenced in a study of γδ T cells in repeated Plasmodium falciparum infection. TCRdb re-called clones from the multiplex PCR reads using CATT. The sample includes about 30,000 gamma-chain clones, approximately 1.5% seen only once; the top ten take approximately 19%. Vgamma9/Vdelta2+ and Vdelta2-negative gammadelta T cells were flow-sorted from PBMC for bulk sequencing. The source material was gamma-delta T cells from blood. These receptors all come from a pool of human donors (malaria-infected and uninfected, not separated).

In this sample, this clone is medium-sized (0.01 to 0.1%). This specimen includes other DNA sequences encoding the same CDR3. The chain recombines TRGV9 with TRGJP. The CDR3 runs to 16 residues. CDR1 is GITISATS and CDR2 is ISYDGTV in the germline V gene (reference sequence). The V and J ends lost 1 base and 7 bases, in that order; junction bases with no gene match: 4. CDR3 DNA sequence: TGTGCCTTGTGGGAGGTTATCGAGTTGGGCAAAAAAATCAAGGTATTT. Protein product: CALWEVIELGKKIKVF.

Notes on this clone: TCRdb's entry gives the protein of a much larger clone, which mismatches this DNA's translation at residue 10, likely from a read error; the protein reported here is translated from the DNA. The chain has TRGV9 and TRGJP. TCRdb lists no J gene, so it was determined here by aligning the DNA to germline. CDR1 GITISATS and CDR2 ISYDGTV come from the germline V gene (reference sequence). Trimming took 0 bases from V and 10 from J; bases not matched to a gene: 12. The CDR3 covers 18 residues. The CDR3 reads CALWEVQSTCLGKKIKVF. The DNA for the CDR3 is TGTGCCTTGTGGGAGGTGCAGTCTACGTGTTTGGGCAAAAAAATCAAGGTATTT.

This clone was counted ten times or more. This may arise from a read error, as a much more abundant clone is one base away. The J gene is TRGJ1 or TRGJ2, the V gene TRGV3. The V and J ends lost 0 bases and 6 bases, in that order; junction bases with no gene match: 5. The germline gives CDR1 VTNTFY, CDR2 YDVSTARD (reference sequence). CDR3 length equals 13 residues. In DNA, the CDR3 is TGTGCCACCTGGGACAGGCGGCGTTATAAGAAACTCTTT. Protein product: CATWDRRRYKKLF.

In regard to this clone: A far larger clone is just one base off, so this is likely a read error. This sample also contains other DNA sequences that code for the same CDR3. The chain links TRGV3 to TRGJP2. The J gene, left out of TCRdb, was set here by checking the DNA against germline. Germline CDR1 and CDR2: VTNTFY and YDVSTARD (reference sequence). The CDR3 covers 14 residues. DNA for the CDR3: TGTGCCACTTGGGACAGTAGTAGTGATTGGATCAAGACGTTT. Protein sequence: CATWDSSSDWIKTF.

In its sample, this clone was seen many times. TCRdb's protein for this DNA is that of a much larger clone and differs from the translation at residue 5, likely a read error; the protein shown is the DNA translation. The V call is TRGV9, the J call TRGJ1 or TRGJ2. Germline matching of the DNA provided the J gene here, since TCRdb leaves it blank. This CDR3 is built from 13 residues. Germline CDR1 GITISATS, CDR2 ISYDGTV (reference sequence). DNA for the CDR3: TGTGCCTTGTGGGGGGTGTACCCGATTAAGAAACTCTTT. Translated, it gives CALWGVYPIKKLF.

This clone was observed a few times. The protein recorded in TCRdb matches a much larger clone and deviates from this DNA's translation at residue 7, suggesting a read error; the protein here is obtained by translating the DNA. V and J are TRGV3 and TRGJP2. Germline assignment: CDR1 VTNTFY and CDR2 YDVSTARD (reference sequence). V lost 0 bases to trimming and J lost 6 bases; unmatched junction nucleotides: 13. This CDR3 is 17 amino acids long. The CDR3 sequence: CATWDRTMLVGDWIKTF. As DNA, the CDR3 is TGTGCCACCTGGGACAGGACTATGTTAGTTGGTGATTGGATCAAGACGTTT.

In its sample, this clone was seen many times. This chain uses TRGV9 with TRGJP. Trimming cost V 4 bases and J 3 bases; bases outside gene matches: 9. CDR3 size: 18 residues. The V gene's germline CDR1 is GITISATS and CDR2 ISYDGTV (reference sequence). CDR3 coding DNA: TGTGCCTTGTGGGACGACTACCCGCAAGAGTTGGGCAAAAAAATCAAGGTATTT. This gives the protein CALWDDYPQELGKKIKVF.

This clone was seen repeatedly, ten times or more. The protein given by TCRdb reflects a much larger clone and differs at residue 12 from this DNA's translation, likely from a read error; the protein shown is the DNA's translation. No call exists for the J gene, whereas the V gene is TRGV4. Germline values: CDR1 EGSTGY, CDR2 YDSYTSSV. The CDR3 is 13 residues long. The CDR3 is CATWDTTGWFKTF. In DNA form, the CDR3 reads TGTGCCACCTGGGATACCACTGGTTGGTTCAAGACATTT.

This clone occurred a few times. The protein TCRdb gives is from a much larger clone and does not agree with this DNA's translation at residue 5, likely a read error; the protein shown here comes from the DNA. The chain is built from TRGV9 and TRGJ1 or TRGJ2. TCRdb is silent on the J gene; assignment here came from matching the DNA to germline. CDR1 GITISATS and CDR2 ISYDGTV come from the germline V gene (reference sequence). The junction had 14 bases not matched to a gene; V was cut back by 5 bases and J by 7 bases. There are 14 residues in the CDR3. CDR3 sequence: CALWGVSSGYKKLF. The CDR3 DNA is TGTGCCTTGTGGGGGGTCTCTTCGGGGTATAAGAAACTCTTT.

Remarks on this clone: TCRdb's listed protein matches a much larger clone and diverges from this DNA's translation at residue 8, likely through a read error; the protein shown comes from the DNA. The V gene is TRGV9, the J gene TRGJP. The J gene was missing in TCRdb and was found by matching the end of the DNA to germline. The CDR3 is 19 amino acids. Germline-derived CDR1 and CDR2 are GITISATS and ISYDGTV (reference sequence). V lost 0 bases to trimming and J lost 7 bases; unmatched junction nucleotides: 12. The CDR3 DNA follows: TGTGCCTTGTGGGAGGTGCAAGGGCCCTCGGAGTTGGGCAAAAAAATCAAGGTATTT. Translation: CALWEVQGPSELGKKIKVF.

This clone was picked up many times. The gene calls are TRGV9 and TRGJ1 or TRGJ2. Germline V CDR1 and CDR2: GITISATS, ISYDGTV (reference sequence). The CDR3 spans 13 residues. Losses at the gene ends were 3 bases for V and 9 bases for J; bases not matched to a gene: 11. The CDR3 loop reads CALWETPWSKKLF. CDR3 coding DNA: TGTGCCTTGTGGGAGACCCCGTGGTCTAAGAAACTCTTT.

This clone is classed as medium-sized. A read error likely explains this, since a far larger clone differs by one base. The chain joins TRGV9 to TRGJP. The CDR3 loop spans 16 amino acids. Germline CDR1 is GITISATS and CDR2 is ISYDGTV (reference sequence). CDR3 amino acids: CALWEVQESGKKIKVF. In DNA, the CDR3 is TGTGCCTTGTGGGAGGTGCAAGAGTCGGGCAAAAAAATCAAGGTATTT.

This clone showed up just a few times. The protein TCRdb lists belongs to a much larger clone and differs from this DNA's translation at residue 3, which points to a read error; the protein shown is made from the DNA. The chain is built from TRGV3 and TRGJP2. TCRdb is silent on the J gene; assignment here came from matching the DNA to germline. The CDR3 length is 18 residues. Per the germline V gene, CDR1 is VTNTFY and CDR2 is YDVSTARD (reference sequence). The CDR3 coding sequence is TGTGCCGCCTGGGACAGGCCGAGAAAACATAGTAGTGATTGGATCAAGACGTTT. Residues: CAAWDRPRKHSSDWIKTF.

This clone was observed a few times. The TCRdb protein comes from a much larger clone and disagrees with this DNA's translation at residue 5, likely due to a read error; the protein given here is derived from the DNA. CDR3 amino acids: CALGSKKLF. The CDR3 coding sequence is TGTGCCTTGGGATCCAAGAAACTCTTT. The J gene is TRGJ1 or TRGJ2, the V gene TRGV9. Assignment of the J gene here rests on matching the DNA to germline, because TCRdb gives none. This CDR3 is 9 amino acids long. V dropped 9 bases and J dropped 10; count of bases not matched to a gene: 6. CDR1 GITISATS and CDR2 ISYDGTV come from the germline V gene (reference sequence).

This clone has just a few counts. The translation of this DNA and the TCRdb protein of a much larger clone differ at residue 3, probably owing to a read error; the protein shown here is translated from the DNA. The genes are TRGV4 and TRGJ1 or TRGJ2. Here the J gene was assigned by germline matching of the DNA, as TCRdb has none. In germline, CDR1 is EGSTGY, CDR2 YDSYTSSV. This CDR3 is built from 13 residues. The CDR3 is CAAWESGYYKKLF. CDR3 bases: TGTGCCGCCTGGGAATCGGGTTATTATAAGAAACTCTTT.

Worth noting for this clone: For this DNA, TCRdb reports the protein of a much larger clone, which diverges at residue 8, most likely from a read error; the protein presented here is translated directly from the DNA. CDR3 nucleotides: TGTGCCACCATGGGTTCCAAGGAACTCTTT. Protein product: CATMGSKELF. The J gene was not called, though the V gene is TRGV5. The germline gives CDR1 VINAFY, CDR2 YDVSNSKD. This CDR3 is built from 10 residues.

In this sample, this clone turned up many times. The protein in TCRdb stems from a much larger clone and differs at residue 3 from this DNA's translation, likely a read error; here the protein is translated from the DNA. This chain links TRGV3 with TRGJ1 or TRGJ2. CDR1 VTNTFY and CDR2 YDVSTARD come from the germline V gene (reference sequence). The CDR3 contains 12 residues. The CDR3 nucleotides read TGTGCCGCCTGGGACGGTCCCTATAAGAAACTCTTT. Translated: CAAWDGPYKKLF.

This clone was detected ten times or more. This is likely an artifact of a read error, given a far larger clone one base away. The chain employs TRGV9 and TRGJ1 or TRGJ2. The J segment lost 0 bases and the V segment lost 2 bases, leaving 4 bases of the junction unmatched. This CDR3 region has 14 residues. The germline CDR1 and CDR2 sequences are GITISATS and ISYDGTV (reference sequence). CDR3 coding DNA: TGTGCCTTGTGGGAGGGCTCGAATTATTATAAGAAACTCTTT. Translation: CALWEGSNYYKKLF.

About this clone: A far larger clone is a single base away, which makes a read error likely. This specimen includes other DNA sequences encoding the same CDR3. The gene calls are TRGV9 and TRGJP. Because TCRdb records no J gene, it was assigned here through a match of the DNA to germline. The CDR3 runs to 17 residues. CDR1 is GITISATS, CDR2 ISYDGTV, per germline (reference sequence). CDR3 protein: CALWEVPTELGKKIKVF. The CDR3 coding sequence is TGTGCCTTATGGGAGGTCCCAACCGAGTTGGGCAAAAAAATCAAGGTATTT.

On this clone itself: With only one base between it and a far larger clone, this is likely a read error. The same CDR3 can be traced to other DNA sequences in this sample. The chain carries TRGV3 and TRGJ1 or TRGJ2. In the absence of a J gene in TCRdb, the DNA was matched to germline to assign it here. V lost 0 bases, J lost 0 bases, and 11 bases stayed unmatched. The CDR3 is made up of 17 amino acids. Germline-derived CDR1 and CDR2 are VTNTFY and YDVSTARD (reference sequence). The CDR3 region is CATWDRRQPVNYYKKLF. The CDR3 bases are TGTGCCACCTGGGACAGGCGACAGCCTGTGAATTATTATAAGAAACTCTTT.

A few counts support this clone. The protein TCRdb gives is from a much larger clone and does not agree with this DNA's translation at residue 5, likely a read error; the protein shown here comes from the DNA. CDR3 loop: CALWDVKRPGQELGKKIKVF. The CDR3 coding sequence is TGTGCCTTGTGGGATGTGAAACGTCCCGGCCAAGAGTTGGGCAAAAAAATCAAGGTATTT. The V call is TRGV9, the J call TRGJP. This CDR3 region has 20 residues. The V gene end was trimmed by 4 bases and the J gene end by 4 bases; junction bases not matched to a gene: 16. From germline, CDR1 is GITISATS and CDR2 ISYDGTV (reference sequence).

This clone showed up many times. A far more abundant clone sits one base away, making this likely a read error. This same CDR3 is encoded by further DNA sequences in the sample. The chain is built from TRGV9 and TRGJ1 or TRGJ2. The J gene was missing in TCRdb and was found by matching the end of the DNA to germline. The CDR3 extends over 15 amino acids. Germline CDR1 reads GITISATS; CDR2 reads ISYDGTV (reference sequence). In DNA, the CDR3 is TGTGCCTTATGGGAGGTCTCCAGGAATTATTATAAGAAACTCTTT. Its translation: CALWEVSRNYYKKLF.

This clone was counted at least ten times. V gene TRGV4 combines with J gene TRGJ1 or TRGJ2. The CDR3 consists of 11 residues. Germline V lookup: CDR1 EGSTGY, CDR2 YDSYTSSV. Unmatched junction bases numbered 4, after V lost 6 bases and J lost 5 bases. CDR3 sequence (DNA): TGTGCCACCTGGCAGCATTATAAGAAACTCTTT. Its protein product is CATWQHYKKLF.

The chain recombines TRGV2 with TRGJP1. No J gene was available from TCRdb, and it was assigned here by a germline match of the DNA. The germline V gene has CDR1 EGSNGY and CDR2 YDSYNSKV. The V segment lost 0 bases and the J segment 12 bases; nucleotides outside the gene matches: 7. This CDR3 contains 13 residues. CDR3 in amino acids: CATWDGRVGFKIF. The CDR3 coding sequence is TGTGCCACCTGGGACGGGCGCGTGGGGTTCAAGATATTT.

This clone was detected many times. Translating this DNA gives a protein that differs at residue 4 from the TCRdb one, which belongs to a much larger clone; a read error is likely, and the protein shown is this translation. The chain combines TRGV9 with TRGJ1 or TRGJ2. TCRdb gives no J gene; it was assigned here by matching the DNA to germline. The CDR3 totals 15 residues. Germline values: CDR1 GITISATS, CDR2 ISYDGTV (reference sequence). The CDR3 DNA reads TGTGCCTTGCGGGAGGTGCAGGGAGTCTATTATAAGAAACTCTTT. It yields the protein CALREVQGVYYKKLF.

By share of the sample, this clone is medium-sized. The V call is TRGV9, the J call TRGJP. CDR3 size: 14 residues. V lost 6 bases, J lost 6 bases, and 2 bases stayed unmatched. Germline lookup yields CDR1 GITISATS and CDR2 ISYDGTV (reference sequence). CDR3 sequence (DNA): TGTGCCTTGTGGTCAGAGTTGGGCAAAAAAATCAAGGTATTT. Translation: CALWSELGKKIKVF.